This is a list of T cell receptor beta chains from one sample in a study of cytomegalovirus exposure and HLA in healthy donors. Method: immunoSEQ multiplex PCR; TCRdb's copy keeps in-frame clones and lacks some. This sample has more than 70,000 clones, with approximately 76% found just once. The sample comprised PBMCs. These receptors all come from a man aged 30 to 39 in good health and CMV-seropositive. Each CDR3 is given with its conserved first and last residue. A D gene is named only where the DNA matches it firmly. Clone size is not always given. Where it is, it says once, few, many or a class for expanded clones.

-	TRBV6-1	TRBJ2-1	TRBD2	TGTGCCAGCAGATTACTAGCGGGGGGGCCGAATGAGCAGTTCTTC	CASRLLAGGPNEQFF
-	TRBV6-5	TRBJ1-2	-	TGTGCCAGCAGTTACTCGATCAGCTATGGCTACACCTTC	CASSYSISYGYTF
-	TRBV7-3	TRBJ2-6	-	TGTGCCAGCAGCTTACCCGGACGCCCGGGGGGGGCCAACGTCCTGACTTTC	CASSLPGRPGGANVLTF
-	TRBV27	TRBJ1-1	-	TGTGCCAGCAGTTCCCAGGGTTTTACTGAAGCTTTCTTT	CASSSQGFTEAFF
-	TRBV28	TRBJ1-6	-	TGTGCCAGCAGTGACCCGGGAAATTCACCCCTCCACTTT	CASSDPGNSPLHF
-	TRBV5-6	TRBJ1-2	TRBD1	TGTGCCAGCAGTCTTGGACAGGGGGGGAGCTATGGCTACACCTTC	CASSLGQGGSYGYTF
-	TRBV9	TRBJ1-1	-	TGTGCCAGCAGCCCAAACGGCAGGGTAGGCACTGAAGCTTTCTTT	CASSPNGRVGTEAFF
-	TRBV7-8	TRBJ1-1	-	TGTGCCAGCGGGCATCGCTGGAGGCAGGCCGGAGATGCTTTCTTT	CASGHRWRQAGDAFF
few	TRBV4-2	TRBJ2-3	TRBD1	TGTGCCAGCAGCCAAGCAGCCGGGACAGGGGGCTTGACGCAGTATTTT	CASSQAAGTGGLTQYF
few	TRBV16	TRBJ1-2	-	TGTGCCAGCAGCCAATCAACTAATCCCCTTTACTATGGCTACACCTTC	CASSQSTNPLYYGYTF
few	TRBV9	TRBJ2-4	TRBD2	TGTGCCAGCAGCGGCTTAGCGGGATCGGCAGCCAAAAACATTCAGTACTTC	CASSGLAGSAAKNIQYF
-	TRBV5-5	TRBJ2-6	TRBD2	TGTGCCAGCAGCTCCCGTCTAGCGGGAGTTAGTGGGGCCAACGTCCTGACTTTC	CASSSRLAGVSGANVLTF
-	TRBV7-2	TRBJ2-7	TRBD2	TGTGCCAGCAGCCTAGTGGCGGGAGGGCCCTACGAGCAGTACTTC	CASSLVAGGPYEQYF
-	TRBV7-9	TRBJ1-2	-	TGTTCCAGCAGCTTCCTGCGACAGGCCGGCTACACCTTC	CSSSFLRQAGYTF
few	TRBV28	TRBJ1-1	TRBD1	TGTGCCAGCAGTTTACACCGGGACAGGGGGATGGCTTTCTTT	CASSLHRDRGMAFF
few	TRBV5-4	TRBJ1-1	-	TGTGCCAGCAGGGCACAGGAGAACACTGAAGCTTTCTTT	CASRAQENTEAFF
-	TRBV30	TRBJ2-7	-	TGTGCCTGCCCCCGCGGGGGACATCTCTACGAGCAGTACTTC	CACPRGGHLYEQYF
-	TRBV12-1	TRBJ1-5	-	TGTGCCATTACGATGGACAGGGGACAGCCCCAGCATTTT	CAITMDRGQPQHF
few	TRBV10-1	TRBJ2-3	-	TGCGCCAGCAGGCTCGATAGAGGATTGGGTTATCACCCACGGGCGCAGTATTTT	CASRLDRGLGYHPRAQYF
-	TRBV5-1	TRBJ2-1	-	TGCGCCAGCAGCGGTACAGGAGCCCAGTTCTTC	CASSGTGAQFF
-	TRBV29-1	TRBJ2-7	-	TGCAGCGTTGAGCGTGAGGGTAGGTCCTACGAGCAGTACTTC	CSVEREGRSYEQYF
once	TRBV19	TRBJ1-5	-	TGTGCCAGTAGTAGAGGCGCGGGACCGCTCAATCAGCCCCAGCATTTT	CASSRGAGPLNQPQHF
-	TRBV7-9	TRBJ2-1	-	TGTGCCAGCACGGGGAGCCCCAATGAGCAGTTCTTC	CASTGSPNEQFF
-	TRBV4-1	TRBJ1-5	TRBD1	TGCGCCAGCAGCCAATTCGACAGGGCAAGGCAGCCCCAGCATTTT	CASSQFDRARQPQHF
-	TRBV4-3	TRBJ2-7	TRBD2	TGCGCCAGCAGCCAAGAGGTGGCGGGAGGGCTCGAGCAGTACTTC	CASSQEVAGGLEQYF
-	TRBV20-1	TRBJ1-1	TRBD1	TGCAGTGCTAAGGGGGCGGGTGAAGCTTTCTTT	CSAKGAGEAFF
-	TRBV5-1	TRBJ1-1	-	TGCGCCAGCAGCCGGGGACTGGGAGGGACTGAAGCTTTCTTT	CASSRGLGGTEAFF
-	TRBV5-4	TRBJ2-3	TRBD1	TGTGCCAGCAGCTGGCCCACAGGGGGCAGGGATACGCAGTATTTT	CASSWPTGGRDTQYF
-	TRBV10-3	TRBJ1-1	-	TGTGCCATCAGTGAATTCAGGGAGAACACTGAAGCTTTCTTT	CAISEFRENTEAFF
once	TRBV6-5	TRBJ1-5	TRBD1	TGTGCCAGCAGTCGTACAGGGGACCAGCATTTT	CASSRTGDQHF
few	TRBV18	TRBJ2-3	TRBD2	TGTGCCAGCTCACCAGGGCTAGCGGGGCCAGATACGCAGTATTTT	CASSPGLAGPDTQYF
-	TRBV7-3	TRBJ2-3	TRBD2	TGTGCCAGCAGCCGACAACTAGCGGGGGGCTCCCGGAGCACAGATACGCAGTATTTT	CASSRQLAGGSRSTDTQYF
-	TRBV19	TRBJ2-2	TRBD1	TGTGCCTCTCAGGGGGACAGGGCCAACACCGGGGAGCTGTTTTTT	CASQGDRANTGELFF
-	TRBV5-8	TRBJ2-1	-	TGTGCCAGCAGCTTGCAGTATGAGCAGTTCTTC	CASSLQYEQFF
-	TRBV7-9	TRBJ1-2	TRBD1	TGTGCCAGCAGCTTAGTTTCGCTAGCAGGGGGCGGCTACACCTTC	CASSLVSLAGGGYTF
few	TRBV6-5	TRBJ1-5	-	TGTGCCAGCCAGGGCAGGACTAGCAATCAGCCCCAGCATTTT	CASQGRTSNQPQHF
few	TRBV7-9	TRBJ2-5	-	TGTGCCAGCAGCCTTAGGGGGGGTGAGACCCAGTACTTC	CASSLRGGETQYF
-	TRBV7-9	TRBJ1-1	TRBD1	TGTTCCAGCAGCCCCGGACAGGGAGACACTGAAGCTTTCTTT	CSSSPGQGDTEAFF
-	TRBV5-4	TRBJ2-2	TRBD1	TGTGCCAGCAGCTCCGGGACAGGGCCGGGCACCGGGGAGCTGTTTTTT	CASSSGTGPGTGELFF
few	TRBV4-1	TRBJ1-1	-	TGCGCCAGCAGCCAAGAACCGGGGTTAAACACTGAAGCTTTCTTT	CASSQEPGLNTEAFF
-	TRBV6-5	TRBJ2-5	-	TGTGCCAGCAGTTACTTTCCAGGGCGCCAAGAGACCCAGTACTTC	CASSYFPGRQETQYF
-	TRBV2	TRBJ2-7	TRBD2	TGTGCCAGCAGTGAACCAGAGGGAGGGAGTGAGCAGTACTTC	CASSEPEGGSEQYF
-	TRBV29-1	TRBJ1-1	-	TGCAGCGTCGAAGCCACGAGGGAGAGAAAGACTGAAGCTTTCTTT	CSVEATRERKTEAFF
-	TRBV2	TRBJ2-7	TRBD1	TGTGCCAGCAGTGAAGGACAGGGGGGATTCTACGAGCAGTACTTC	CASSEGQGGFYEQYF
-	TRBV30	TRBJ1-1	TRBD1	TGTGCCTGGGGAGCCGGGACAGGGGGGTTTAGTGGAGCTTTCTTT	CAWGAGTGGFSGAFF
-	TRBV28	TRBJ1-4	TRBD1	TGTGCCAGCAGTTTGTACGAACAGGGGGGCGAAAAACTGTTTTTT	CASSLYEQGGEKLFF
once	TRBV7-9	TRBJ1-1	-	TGTGCCAGCAGGAAGGAGGGAGGGCTCACTGAAGCTTTCTTT	CASRKEGGLTEAFF
few	TRBV20-1	TRBJ2-5	-	TGCAGTGCGTACAGGGACGGGACCCAGTACTTC	CSAYRDGTQYF
-	TRBV2	TRBJ2-2	-	TGTGCCAGCAATGTCGGGGGGCGAGGGACCGGGGAGCTGTTTTTT	CASNVGGRGTGELFF
-	TRBV4-1	TRBJ1-6	-	TGCGCCAGCAGCCAAGATGGGCCACCCCTCCACTTT	CASSQDGPPLHF
-	TRBV19	TRBJ1-5	TRBD1	TGTGCCAGTAATGCCCCCCCGGGACAGAGTGTTAATCAGCCCCAGCATTTT	CASNAPPGQSVNQPQHF
-	TRBV28	TRBJ1-1	-	TGTGCCAGCAGCCCCCCCCGGGGGGGTACTGAAGCTTTCTTT	CASSPPRGGTEAFF
-	TRBV27	TRBJ1-5	-	TGTGCCAGCAGTCCGCTCGGGGGGCATCAGCCCCAGCATTTT	CASSPLGGHQPQHF
-	TRBV5-1	TRBJ2-1	-	TGCGCCAGCAGCTTGGCGGGCTCCTACAATGAGCAGTTCTTC	CASSLAGSYNEQFF
-	TRBV5-6	TRBJ1-4	-	TGTGCCAGCAGCCGGCAGGGTGGTCTTGAAAAACTGTTTTTT	CASSRQGGLEKLFF
-	TRBV29-1	TRBJ2-3	-	TGCAGCGTGTCAGAATATTCCACAGATACGCAGTATTTT	CSVSEYSTDTQYF